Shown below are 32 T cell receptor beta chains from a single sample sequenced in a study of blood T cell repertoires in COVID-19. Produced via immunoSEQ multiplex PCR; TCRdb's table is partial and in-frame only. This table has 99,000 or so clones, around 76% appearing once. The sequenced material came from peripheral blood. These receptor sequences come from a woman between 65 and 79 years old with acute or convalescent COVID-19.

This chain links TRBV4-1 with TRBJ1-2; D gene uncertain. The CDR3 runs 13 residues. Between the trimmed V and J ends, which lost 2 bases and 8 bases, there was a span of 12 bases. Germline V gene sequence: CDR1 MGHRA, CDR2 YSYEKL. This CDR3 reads CASSQPTMAGYTF. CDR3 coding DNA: TGCGCCAGCAGCCAACCCACAATGGCCGGCTACACCTTC.

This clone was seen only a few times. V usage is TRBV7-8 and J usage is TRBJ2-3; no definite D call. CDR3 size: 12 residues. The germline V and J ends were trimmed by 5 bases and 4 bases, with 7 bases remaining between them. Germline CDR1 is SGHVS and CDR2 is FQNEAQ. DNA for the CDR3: TGTGCCAGCAGCCGCCTCGCAGATACGCAGTATTTT. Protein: CASSRLADTQYF.

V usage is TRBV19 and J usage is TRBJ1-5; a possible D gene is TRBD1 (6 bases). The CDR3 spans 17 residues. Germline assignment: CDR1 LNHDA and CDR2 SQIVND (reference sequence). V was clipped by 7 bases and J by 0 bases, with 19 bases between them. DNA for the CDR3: TGTGCCAGTAAAGGACAGTCGGTCCCTAATAGCAATCAGCCCCAGCATTTT. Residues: CASKGQSVPNSNQPQHF.

Here the CDR3 reads CASSEVEGSVSSYNSPLHF. The DNA for the CDR3 is TGCGCCAGCAGTGAGGTGGAGGGGTCAGTAAGCTCCTATAATTCACCCCTCCACTTT. The chain links TRBV10-2 to TRBJ1-6; D may be TRBD1 (5 bases). Germline assignment: CDR1 WSHSY and CDR2 SAAADI. Trimming pared 2 bases from V and 0 bases from J, leaving 17 bases between. The CDR3 length is 19 residues.

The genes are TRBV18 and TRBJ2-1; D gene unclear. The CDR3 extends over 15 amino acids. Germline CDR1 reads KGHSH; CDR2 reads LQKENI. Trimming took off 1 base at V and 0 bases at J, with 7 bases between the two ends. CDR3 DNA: TGTGCCAGCTCACCACGGGCCGGCTCCTACAATGAGCAGTTCTTC. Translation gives CASSPRAGSYNEQFF.

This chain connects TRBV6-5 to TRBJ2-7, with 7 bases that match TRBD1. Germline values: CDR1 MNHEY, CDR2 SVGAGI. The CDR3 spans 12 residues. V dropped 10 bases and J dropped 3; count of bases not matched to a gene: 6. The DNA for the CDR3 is TGTGCCACCCGGACAGGAGTCTACGAGCAGTACTTC. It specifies CATRTGVYEQYF.

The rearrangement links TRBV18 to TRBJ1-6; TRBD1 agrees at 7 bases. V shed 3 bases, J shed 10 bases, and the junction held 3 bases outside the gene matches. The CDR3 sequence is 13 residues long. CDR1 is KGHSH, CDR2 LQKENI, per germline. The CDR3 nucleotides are TGTGCCAGCTCACCTCAGGGGGACTCACCCCTCCACTTT. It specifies CASSPQGDSPLHF.

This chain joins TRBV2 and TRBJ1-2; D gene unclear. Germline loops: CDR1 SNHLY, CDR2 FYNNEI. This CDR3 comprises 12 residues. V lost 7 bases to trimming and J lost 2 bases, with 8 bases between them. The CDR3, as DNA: TGTGCCAGCAATCCGGGAAACTATGGCTACACCTTC. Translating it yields CASNPGNYGYTF.

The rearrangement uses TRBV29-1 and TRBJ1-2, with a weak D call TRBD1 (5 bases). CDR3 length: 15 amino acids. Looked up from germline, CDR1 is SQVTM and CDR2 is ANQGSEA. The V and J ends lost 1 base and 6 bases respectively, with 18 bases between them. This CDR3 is CSVEGGGEGHNGYTF. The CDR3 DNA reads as TGCAGCGTTGAAGGCGGTGGGGAGGGGCATAATGGCTACACCTTC.

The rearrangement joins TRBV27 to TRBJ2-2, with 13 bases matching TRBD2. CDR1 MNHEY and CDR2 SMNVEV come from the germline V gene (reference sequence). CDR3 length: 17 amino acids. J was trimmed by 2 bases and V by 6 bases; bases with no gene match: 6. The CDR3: CASRLTSGGPNTGELFF. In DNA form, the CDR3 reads TGTGCCAGCAGACTGACTAGCGGGGGGCCAAACACCGGGGAGCTGTTTTTT.

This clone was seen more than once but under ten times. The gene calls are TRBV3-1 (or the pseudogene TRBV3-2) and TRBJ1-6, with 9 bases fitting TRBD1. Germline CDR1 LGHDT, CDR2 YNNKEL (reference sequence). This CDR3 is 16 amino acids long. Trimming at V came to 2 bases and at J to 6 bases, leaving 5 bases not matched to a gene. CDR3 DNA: TGTGCCAGCAGCCAACGGACAGGGGCCCGTAATTCACCCCTCCACTTT. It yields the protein CASSQRTGARNSPLHF.

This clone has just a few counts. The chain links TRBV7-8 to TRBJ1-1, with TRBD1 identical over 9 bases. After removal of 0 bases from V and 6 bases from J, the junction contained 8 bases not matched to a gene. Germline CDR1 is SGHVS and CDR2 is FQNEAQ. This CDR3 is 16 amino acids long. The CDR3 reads CASSLAAGTGKPEAFF. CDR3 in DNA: TGTGCCAGCAGCTTAGCGGCCGGGACAGGGAAGCCTGAAGCTTTCTTT.

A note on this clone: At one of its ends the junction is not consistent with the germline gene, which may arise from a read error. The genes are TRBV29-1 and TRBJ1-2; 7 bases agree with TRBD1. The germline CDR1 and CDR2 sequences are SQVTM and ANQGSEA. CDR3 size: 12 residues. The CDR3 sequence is CSVEAGGYGYTF. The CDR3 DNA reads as TGCAGCGTGGAAGCAGGGGGCTATGGCTACACCTTC.

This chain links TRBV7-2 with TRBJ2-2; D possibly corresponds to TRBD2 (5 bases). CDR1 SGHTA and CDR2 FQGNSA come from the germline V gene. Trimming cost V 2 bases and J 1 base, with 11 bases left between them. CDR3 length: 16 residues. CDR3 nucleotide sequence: TGTGCCAGCAGCTTAAGAGGCGGAGGGAACACCGGGGAGCTGTTTTTT. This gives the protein CASSLRGGGNTGELFF.

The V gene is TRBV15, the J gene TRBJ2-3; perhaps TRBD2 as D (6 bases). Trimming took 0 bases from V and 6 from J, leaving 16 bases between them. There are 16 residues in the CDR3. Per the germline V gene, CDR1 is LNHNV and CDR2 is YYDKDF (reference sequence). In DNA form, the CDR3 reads TGTGCCACCAGCAGAGATCCGGTCGGGGGAGCTGATACGCAGTATTTT. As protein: CATSRDPVGGADTQYF.

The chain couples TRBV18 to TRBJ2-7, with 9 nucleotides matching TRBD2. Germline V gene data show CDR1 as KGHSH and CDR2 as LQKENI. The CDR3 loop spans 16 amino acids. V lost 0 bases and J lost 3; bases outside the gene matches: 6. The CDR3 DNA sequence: TGTGCCAGCTCACCACCGGTGCGGGGGGGCCGCTACGAGCAGTACTTC. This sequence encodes CASSPPVRGGRYEQYF.

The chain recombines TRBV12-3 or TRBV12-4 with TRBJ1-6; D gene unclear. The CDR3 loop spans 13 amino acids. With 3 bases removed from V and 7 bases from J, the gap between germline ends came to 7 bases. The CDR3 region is CASSFKENSPLHF. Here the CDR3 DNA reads TGTGCCAGCAGTTTTAAAGAGAATTCACCCCTCCACTTT.

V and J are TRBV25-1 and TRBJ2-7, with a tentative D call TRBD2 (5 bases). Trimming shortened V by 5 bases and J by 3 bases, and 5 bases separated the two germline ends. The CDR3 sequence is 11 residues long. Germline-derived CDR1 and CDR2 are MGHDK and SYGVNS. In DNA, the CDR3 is TGTGCCAGCAGTCGGGACTACGAGCAGTACTTC. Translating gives CASSRDYEQYF.

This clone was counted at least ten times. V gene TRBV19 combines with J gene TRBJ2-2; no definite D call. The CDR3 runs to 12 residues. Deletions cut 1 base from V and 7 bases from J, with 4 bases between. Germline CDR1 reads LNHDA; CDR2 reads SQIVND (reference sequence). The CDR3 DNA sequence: TGTGCCAGTAGTATAGGGAGCGGGGAGCTGTTTTTT. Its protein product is CASSIGSGELFF.

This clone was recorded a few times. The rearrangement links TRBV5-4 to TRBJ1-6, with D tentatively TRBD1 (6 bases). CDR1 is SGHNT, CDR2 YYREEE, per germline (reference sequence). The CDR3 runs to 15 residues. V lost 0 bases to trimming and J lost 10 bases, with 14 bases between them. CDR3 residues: CASSLGLIGGSPLHF. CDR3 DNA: TGTGCCAGCAGCTTGGGGTTAATAGGGGGATCACCCCTCCACTTT.

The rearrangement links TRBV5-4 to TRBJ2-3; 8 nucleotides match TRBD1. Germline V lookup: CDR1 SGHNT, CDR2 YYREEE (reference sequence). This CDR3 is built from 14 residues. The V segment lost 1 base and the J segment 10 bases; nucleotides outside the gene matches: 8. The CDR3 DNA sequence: TGTGCCAGCAGCTTGCAAACAGGGGGAGTTTCGCAGTATTTT. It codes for CASSLQTGGVSQYF.

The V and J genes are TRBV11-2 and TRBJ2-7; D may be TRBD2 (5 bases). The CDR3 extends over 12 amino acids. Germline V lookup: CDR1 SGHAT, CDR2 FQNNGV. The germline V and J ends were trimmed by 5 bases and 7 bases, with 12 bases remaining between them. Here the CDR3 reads CASSRRREEQYF. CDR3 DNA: TGTGCCAGCAGCAGACGACGGGAAGAGCAGTACTTC. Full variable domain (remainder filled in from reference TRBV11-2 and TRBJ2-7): EAGVAQSPRYKIIEKRQSVAFWCNPISGHATLYWYQQILGQGPKLLIQFQNNGVVDDSQLPKDRFSAERLKGVDSTLKIQPAKLEDSAVYLCASSRRREEQYFGPGTRLTVT.

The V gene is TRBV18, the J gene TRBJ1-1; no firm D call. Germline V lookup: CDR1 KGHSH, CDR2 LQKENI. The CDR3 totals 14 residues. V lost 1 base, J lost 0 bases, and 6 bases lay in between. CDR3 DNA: TGTGCCAGCTCACCACGAGCCCTGAACACTGAAGCTTTCTTT. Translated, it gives CASSPRALNTEAFF.

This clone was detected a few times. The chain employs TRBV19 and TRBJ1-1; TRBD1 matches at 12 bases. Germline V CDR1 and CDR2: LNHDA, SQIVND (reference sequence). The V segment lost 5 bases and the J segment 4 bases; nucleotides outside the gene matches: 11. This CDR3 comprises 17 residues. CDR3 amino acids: CASSPRDRGRPGTEAFF. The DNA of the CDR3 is TGTGCCAGTAGTCCCCGGGACAGGGGGCGCCCGGGCACTGAAGCTTTCTTT.

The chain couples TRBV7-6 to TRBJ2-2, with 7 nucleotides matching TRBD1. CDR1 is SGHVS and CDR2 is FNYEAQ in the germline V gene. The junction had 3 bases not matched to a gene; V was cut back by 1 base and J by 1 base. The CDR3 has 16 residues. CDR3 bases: TGTGCCAGCAGCTTAGACCAGGGGGTGAACACCGGGGAGCTGTTTTTT. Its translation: CASSLDQGVNTGELFF.

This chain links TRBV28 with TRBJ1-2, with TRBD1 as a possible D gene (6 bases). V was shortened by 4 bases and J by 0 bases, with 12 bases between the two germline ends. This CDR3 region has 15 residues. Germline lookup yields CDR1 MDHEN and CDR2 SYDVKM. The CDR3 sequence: CASSSQGQSNYGYTF. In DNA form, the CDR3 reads TGTGCCAGCAGTTCTCAAGGACAGTCTAACTATGGCTACACCTTC.

CDR3 nucleotide sequence: TGTGCCAGCAGTGAAGACAGGGGAAATCAGCCCCAGCATTTT. This codes for CASSEDRGNQPQHF. The chain couples TRBV6-1 to TRBJ1-5; 7 bases fit TRBD1. The CDR3 covers 14 residues. J lost 4 bases, V lost 1 base, and 1 base had no gene match. Looked up from germline, CDR1 is MNHNS and CDR2 is SASEGT.

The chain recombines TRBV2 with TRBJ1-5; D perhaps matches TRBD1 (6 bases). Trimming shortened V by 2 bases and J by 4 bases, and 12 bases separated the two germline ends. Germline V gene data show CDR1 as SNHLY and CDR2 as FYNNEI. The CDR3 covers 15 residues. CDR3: CASSEQGRLNQPQHF. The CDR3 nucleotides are TGTGCCAGCAGTGAACAGGGGAGATTGAATCAGCCCCAGCATTTT.

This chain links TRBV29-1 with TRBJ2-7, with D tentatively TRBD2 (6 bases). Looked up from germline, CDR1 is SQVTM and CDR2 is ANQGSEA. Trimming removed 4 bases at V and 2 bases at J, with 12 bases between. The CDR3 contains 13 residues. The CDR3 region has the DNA TGCAGCGTTGGGTACGGGGGAACCTACGAGCAGTACTTC. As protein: CSVGYGGTYEQYF.

CDR3 nucleotides: TGTGCCAGCAGACGCCAGGGGATGAACACTGAAGCTTTCTTT. It codes for CASRRQGMNTEAFF. The chain has TRBV6-5 and TRBJ1-1; TRBD1 is a possible D gene (6 bases). The germline V and J ends were trimmed by 6 bases and 0 bases, with 11 bases remaining between them. The CDR3 contains 14 residues. Germline-derived CDR1 and CDR2 are MNHEY and SVGAGI.

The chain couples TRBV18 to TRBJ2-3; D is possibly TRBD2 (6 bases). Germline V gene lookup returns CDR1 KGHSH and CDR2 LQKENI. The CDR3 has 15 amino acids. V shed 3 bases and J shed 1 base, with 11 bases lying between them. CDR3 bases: TGTGCCAGCTCACCGGATAGGAGGGGCACAGATACGCAGTATTTT. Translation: CASSPDRRGTDTQYF. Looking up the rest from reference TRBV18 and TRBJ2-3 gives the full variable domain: NAGVMQNPRHLVRRRGQEARLRCSPMKGHSHVYWYRQLPEEGLKFMVYLQKENIIDESGMPKERFSAEFPKEGPSILRIQQVVRGDSAAYFCASSPDRRGTDTQYFGPGTRLTVL.

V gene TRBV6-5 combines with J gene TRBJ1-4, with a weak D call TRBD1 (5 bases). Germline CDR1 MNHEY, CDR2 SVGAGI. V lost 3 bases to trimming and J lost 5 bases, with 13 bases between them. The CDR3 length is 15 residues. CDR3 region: CASSYGGSYNEKLFF. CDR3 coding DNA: TGTGCCAGCAGTTATGGGGGGTCCTACAATGAAAAACTGTTTTTT.